The 9 T cell receptor beta chains below all came from one sample that was sequenced in a study of control samples from healthy donors and cancer patients. The method was immunoSEQ multiplex PCR; TCRdb's version includes in-frame clones alone and lacks a portion of them. The repertoire consists of about 220,000 clones, with over 90% occurring once and the leading ten covering roughly 1.6%. Sequencing was carried out using blood. The source is a man aged 50-60 years in good health.

The chain links TRBV6-2 or TRBV6-3 to TRBJ1-5; perhaps TRBD1 as D (6 bases). Between the trimmed V and J ends, which lost 6 bases and 1 base, there was a span of 10 bases. Germline V gene sequence: CDR1 MNHEY, CDR2 SVGEGT. The CDR3 has 14 amino acids. CDR3 in DNA: TGTGCCAGCAGCAACAGGGCGAGCAATCAGCCCCAGCATTTT. It encodes CASSNRASNQPQHF.

The chain joins TRBV6-5 to TRBJ2-7, with 7 nucleotides matching TRBD1. CDR3 length: 16 amino acids. The junction had 5 bases not matched to a gene; V was cut back by 0 bases and J by 0 bases. Germline CDR1 MNHEY, CDR2 SVGAGI. The DNA for the CDR3 is TGTGCCAGCAGTTACTCGACGGGACAGAGCTCCTACGAGCAGTACTTC. It yields the protein CASSYSTGQSSYEQYF.

CDR3 in amino acids: CSDRSYGYTF. CDR3 coding DNA: TGCAGTGACAGGTCCTATGGCTACACCTTC. The J gene is TRBJ1-2, the V gene TRBV20-1; D possibly corresponds to TRBD1 (5 bases). The V and J ends lost 7 bases and 4 bases respectively, with 7 bases between them. Germline CDR1 reads DFQATT; CDR2 reads SNEGSKA (reference sequence). This CDR3 region has 10 residues.

The chain has TRBV9 and TRBJ2-1; weak D call: TRBD2 (5 bases). The V gene lost 0 bases and the J gene lost 0 bases, with 7 bases spanning the gap. The length of the CDR3 is 15 residues. Germline V gives CDR1 SGDLS, CDR2 YYNGEE. CDR3 loop: CASSVAEGSYNEQFF. The CDR3 DNA follows: TGTGCCAGCAGCGTAGCCGAGGGCTCCTACAATGAGCAGTTCTTC. The full variable domain, in which reference TRBV9 and TRBJ2-1 provide the parts outside the CDR3, is DSGVTQTPKHLITATGQRVTLRCSPRSGDLSVYWYQQSLDQGLQFLIQYYNGEERAKGNILERFSAQQFPDLHSELNLSSLELGDSALYFCASSVAEGSYNEQFFGPGTRLTVL.

This rearrangement joins TRBV3-1 (or the pseudogene TRBV3-2) to TRBJ2-3; D is unclear. CDR1 is LGHDT and CDR2 is YNNKEL in the germline V gene (reference sequence). Trimming pared 3 bases from V and 2 bases from J, leaving 0 bases between. This CDR3 spans 11 amino acids. The DNA for the CDR3 is TGTGCCAGCAGCCACACAGATACGCAGTATTTT. It translates to CASSHTDTQYF.

In its sample, this clone was seen a few times. The chain recombines TRBV18 with TRBJ2-4; 9 bases are a match to TRBD2. Germline V lookup: CDR1 KGHSH, CDR2 LQKENI. V was pared by 0 bases and J by 7 bases, with 4 bases of the junction left unmatched. This CDR3 region has 15 residues. CDR3 DNA sequence: TGTGCCAGCTCACCACCGGAAAGCGGGGGGAACATTCAGTACTTC. Encoded protein: CASSPPESGGNIQYF.

The V call is TRBV5-1, the J call TRBJ1-1, with 7 nucleotides matching TRBD1. V dropped 3 bases and J dropped 4; count of bases not matched to a gene: 15. The V gene's germline CDR1 is SGHRS and CDR2 YFSETQ. This CDR3 contains 17 residues. CDR3 nucleotides: TGCGCCAGCAGCTCTCCCCGGACAGGAAGTGTGGGCACTGAAGCTTTCTTT. This gives the protein CASSSPRTGSVGTEAFF.

The V call is TRBV7-2, the J call TRBJ2-5; D not resolved. V was shortened by 3 bases and J by 0 bases, with 11 bases between the two germline ends. The CDR3 is made up of 15 amino acids. CDR1 and CDR2 (germline): SGHTA, FQGNSA. The CDR3 sequence is CASSLHYLYQETQYF. CDR3 nucleotides: TGTGCCAGCAGCTTGCACTATCTGTACCAAGAGACCCAGTACTTC.

The chain couples TRBV11-2 to TRBJ2-1; 12 bases line up with TRBD2. The CDR3 is 15 residues long. Looked up from germline, CDR1 is SGHAT and CDR2 is FQNNGV. Germline trimming cut 5 bases from V and 9 bases from J; bases unmatched to any gene: 8. CDR3: CASSRGTSGLGEQFF. In DNA, the CDR3 is TGTGCCAGCAGCAGGGGGACTAGCGGGCTCGGTGAGCAGTTCTTC.